These T cell receptor beta chains were read from a single sample in a study of early T cells in non-severe SARS-CoV-2 infection. TCRdb re-derived calls from the 5' RACE reads in MiXCR, one entry per CDR3 protein. The sample lists 60,000 to 75,000 distinct CDR3 sequences, over 9.5% occurring once. The sample consisted of whole blood, taken at baseline. These receptors were obtained from an adult who was a healthcare worker with PCR-confirmed SARS-CoV-2 infection or an uninfected control (not recorded which). CDR3s include the opening cysteine and the closing phenylalanine or tryptophan. Each record gives: V gene, clone size, D gene, J gene, CDR3 DNA, CDR3 protein. D genes are given only for firm matches. Clone size is stated in some rows and not others, as once, few, many or a class when expanded.

v_gene: TRBV2; abundance: .; d_gene: .; j_gene: TRBJ2-3; CDR3nt: TGTGCCAGCAGTGAGCTCGGGGCTAGCACAGATACGCAGTATTTT; CDR3aa: CASSELGASTDTQYF
v_gene: TRBV24-1; abundance: few; d_gene: TRBD1; j_gene: TRBJ2-6; CDR3nt: TGTGCCACCAGTGGGGGACAGTACTCTGGGGCCAACGTCCTGACTTTC; CDR3aa: CATSGGQYSGANVLTF
v_gene: TRBV7-3; abundance: many; d_gene: .; j_gene: TRBJ1-1; CDR3nt: TGTGCCAGCAGTCTTTTGGGCGGGAACACTGAAGCTTTCTTT; CDR3aa: CASSLLGGNTEAFF
v_gene: TRBV20-1; abundance: many; d_gene: .; j_gene: TRBJ2-1; CDR3nt: TGCAGTGCTAGATGGGGAGATGAGCAGTTCTTC; CDR3aa: CSARWGDEQFF
v_gene: TRBV2; abundance: many; d_gene: .; j_gene: TRBJ2-1; CDR3nt: TGTGCCAGCAGTGTGGACAATGAGCAGTTCTTC; CDR3aa: CASSVDNEQFF
v_gene: TRBV18; abundance: few; d_gene: TRBD2; j_gene: TRBJ2-7; CDR3nt: TGTGCCAGCTCACCCTATCTCATACGAGTGGCTAGCGGGAGCTCCTACGAGCAGTACTTC; CDR3aa: CASSPYLIRVASGSSYEQYF
v_gene: TRBV14; abundance: .; d_gene: TRBD2; j_gene: TRBJ2-3; CDR3nt: TGTGCCAGCAGCCAAATAAGCGGGGGCCCGATCACAGATACGCAGTATTTT; CDR3aa: CASSQISGGPITDTQYF
v_gene: TRBV11-1; abundance: few; d_gene: .; j_gene: TRBJ2-2; CDR3nt: TGTGCCAGCAGTTCCCTGGCCAGGGTGACCGGGGAGCTGTTTTTT; CDR3aa: CASSSLARVTGELFF
v_gene: TRBV12-3/TRBV12-4; abundance: many; d_gene: .; j_gene: TRBJ2-2; CDR3nt: TGTGCCACCAGGAGGGGAAGCGGCCCTCCCCGGGAGCTGTTTTTT; CDR3aa: CATRRGSGPPRELFF
v_gene: TRBV7-9; abundance: many; d_gene: .; j_gene: TRBJ1-2; CDR3nt: TGTGCCAGCAGCTCCACAGGGGGCTACACCTTC; CDR3aa: CASSSTGGYTF
v_gene: TRBV29-1; abundance: few; d_gene: TRBD1; j_gene: TRBJ2-3; CDR3nt: TGCAGCGTTGAATGGACAGGGGGGACAGATACGCAGTATTTT; CDR3aa: CSVEWTGGTDTQYF
v_gene: TRBV3-1; abundance: .; d_gene: .; j_gene: TRBJ2-1; CDR3nt: TGTGCCAGCAGCCAAGTGGGTAGATACAATGAGCAGTTCTTC; CDR3aa: CASSQVGRYNEQFF
v_gene: TRBV11-2; abundance: many; d_gene: .; j_gene: TRBJ1-1; CDR3nt: TGTGCCAGCTCAATGAACACTGAAGCTTTCTTT; CDR3aa: CASSMNTEAFF
v_gene: TRBV29-1; abundance: .; d_gene: TRBD2; j_gene: TRBJ2-1; CDR3nt: TGCAGCGTTGGGACTAGCGGGAGTGGTGAGCAGTTCTTC; CDR3aa: CSVGTSGSGEQFF
v_gene: TRBV6-6; abundance: .; d_gene: .; j_gene: TRBJ2-7; CDR3nt: TGTGCCAGCAGTTTGGGCCCGAGGAACCCTGCCTACGAGCAGTACTTC; CDR3aa: CASSLGPRNPAYEQYF
v_gene: TRBV6-1; abundance: many; d_gene: .; j_gene: TRBJ2-2; CDR3nt: TGTGCCAGCAGTGAAGCTGGAGGGGGGATTACCGGGGAGCTGTTTTTT; CDR3aa: CASSEAGGGITGELFF
v_gene: TRBV21-1; abundance: .; d_gene: .; j_gene: TRBJ2-2; CDR3nt: .; CDR3aa: CASSAPGTDTPGSCFF
v_gene: TRBV5-1; abundance: .; d_gene: .; j_gene: TRBJ1-1; CDR3nt: TGCGCCAGCAGCTTGGGGGTGGTAAAAACTGAAGCTTTCTTT; CDR3aa: CASSLGVVKTEAFF
v_gene: TRBV10-3; abundance: many; d_gene: .; j_gene: TRBJ2-3; CDR3nt: TGTGCCATCAGGAACAGGGAAACAGATACGCAGTATTTT; CDR3aa: CAIRNRETDTQYF
v_gene: TRBV5-1; abundance: many; d_gene: .; j_gene: TRBJ1-1; CDR3nt: TGCGCCAGCAGCTCGGCTCAACCGGGAGCGAACACTGAAGCTTTCTTT; CDR3aa: CASSSAQPGANTEAFF
v_gene: TRBV7-6; abundance: few; d_gene: TRBD1; j_gene: TRBJ2-7; CDR3nt: TGTGCCAGCAGCTTAGTCAAGACAGGGGGCGCGTACGAGCAGTACTTC; CDR3aa: CASSLVKTGGAYEQYF
v_gene: TRBV4-1; abundance: few; d_gene: .; j_gene: TRBJ2-5; CDR3nt: TGCGCCAGCAGCCAAGATATAACTAGCCCCCAGTACTTC; CDR3aa: CASSQDITSPQYF
v_gene: TRBV9; abundance: many; d_gene: TRBD2; j_gene: TRBJ2-3; CDR3nt: TGTGCCAGCAGCCCAAGCAGTATAGCGGGAGGGCGCATGGATACGCAGTATTTT; CDR3aa: CASSPSSIAGGRMDTQYF
v_gene: TRBV12-3/TRBV12-4; abundance: many; d_gene: .; j_gene: TRBJ1-2; CDR3nt: TGTGCCAGCAGGCGCCATCCTAACTATGGCTACACCTTC; CDR3aa: CASRRHPNYGYTF
v_gene: TRBV25-1; abundance: few; d_gene: TRBD1; j_gene: TRBJ2-1; CDR3nt: TGTGCCAGCAGTGAATATTGGACAGGGGAGAATGAGCAGTTCTTC; CDR3aa: CASSEYWTGENEQFF
v_gene: TRBV7-2; abundance: .; d_gene: TRBD2; j_gene: TRBJ2-3; CDR3nt: TGTGCCAGCAGCGCGTGGGAGGGAGGGACGGATACGCAGTATTTT; CDR3aa: CASSAWEGGTDTQYF